This T cell receptor beta chain was observed in a study of long-term antiretroviral therapy in people with HIV. Overall study results and limits: Neither ART adherence, viral resistance nor therapy changes were documented. Clones that expanded before ART (that is, prior to treatment) dominated the repertoire at all time points.

Survey-level immunoSEQ v3.0 assays were run. The data were produced by immunoSEQ multiplex PCR, yet TCRdb's version contains in-frame clones alone and is incomplete. Of approximately 20,000 clones in the sample, approximately 82% were seen once. Of note for this clone: No antigen is known for it.

This CDR3 contains 17 residues. V lost 5 bases to trimming and J lost 5 bases; unmatched junction nucleotides: 12. Germline values: CDR1 LGHNA, CDR2 YSLEER. The material was unsorted PBMCs, obtained 0.5 years after starting antiretroviral therapy. The receptor was isolated from a man younger than 35 with HIV. This rearrangement joins TRBV4-3 to TRBJ2-2; 9 bases are shared with TRBD2. For the CDR3, the DNA is TGCGCCAGCAGCAGAGTCACACTAGCGGGCCGGACCGGGGAGCTGTTTTTT. As protein: CASSRVTLAGRTGELFF.